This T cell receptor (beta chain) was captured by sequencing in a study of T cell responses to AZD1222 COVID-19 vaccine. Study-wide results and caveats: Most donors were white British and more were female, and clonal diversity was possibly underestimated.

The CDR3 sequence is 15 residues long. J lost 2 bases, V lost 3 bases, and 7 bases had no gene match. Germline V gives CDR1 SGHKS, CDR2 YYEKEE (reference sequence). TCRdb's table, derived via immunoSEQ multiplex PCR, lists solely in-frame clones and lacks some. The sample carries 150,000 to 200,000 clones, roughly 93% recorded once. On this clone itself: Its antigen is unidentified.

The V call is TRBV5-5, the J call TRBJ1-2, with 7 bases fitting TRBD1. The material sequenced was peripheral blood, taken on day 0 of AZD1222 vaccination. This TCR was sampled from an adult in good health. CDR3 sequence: CASSSQGKSNYGYTF. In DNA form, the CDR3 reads TGTGCCAGCAGCTCACAGGGGAAGTCCAACTATGGCTACACCTTC.